This T cell receptor beta chain came from a study of early T cells in non-severe SARS-CoV-2 infection. In this sample, this clonotype turned up a few times. J was trimmed by 5 bases and V by 6 bases; bases with no gene match: 10. Germline-derived CDR1 and CDR2 are DFQATT and SNEGSKA (reference sequence). CDR3 size: 14 residues. TCRdb fed the 5' RACE reads into MiXCR, producing one record per CDR3 protein. The sample records about 49,000 distinct CDR3 sequences, 6.5% being singletons. The receptor comes from an adult who was a healthcare worker with PCR-confirmed SARS-CoV-2 infection or an uninfected control (not recorded which). This sample comprised whole blood, obtained at baseline. The chain has TRBV20-1 and TRBJ2-3; 8 nucleotides agree with TRBD2. CDR3 in amino acids: CSAPGGVGEDTQYF. In DNA, the CDR3 is TGCAGTGCCCCGGGGGGGGTTGGAGAAGATACGCAGTATTTT.